Following are 7 T cell receptor beta chains from one sample sequenced in a study of T cell clonality in common variable immunodeficiency. Only in-frame clones appear in the TCRdb table, and some are missing; sequencing was by immunoSEQ multiplex PCR. The specimen gives about 60,000 clones without singletons; the ten biggest hold 1.6%. Sequenced material: peripheral blood mononuclear cells. Receptors were obtained from a person between 18 and 75 years old in good health.

This clone was seen at least ten times. The read halts 3 residues ahead of the CDR3 end, with the missing end drawn from the germline J gene. V gene TRBV5-1 combines with J gene TRBJ2-2; no definite D call. This CDR3 has 15 amino acids. The V gene's germline CDR1 is SGHRS and CDR2 YFSETQ. Trimming shortened V by 1 base and J by 3 bases, and 10 bases separated the two germline ends. This CDR3 is CASSLSRSDTGELFF. CDR3 bases read: TGCGCCAGCAGCTTGAGTCGGTCGGACACCGGGGAG.

This clone was counted many times. The CDR3 is cut off 3 residues early in the read; its end comes from the germline J gene. The J gene is TRBJ2-3, the V gene TRBV11-2; D is unresolved. Trimming shortened V by 5 bases and J by 6 bases, and 6 bases separated the two germline ends. The CDR3 is made up of 11 amino acids. Germline V gene lookup returns CDR1 SGHAT and CDR2 FQNNGV. CDR3 DNA (partial): TGTGCCAGCAGCGCAAGGGATACG. Translating it yields CASSARDT. The complete CDR3 protein is CASSARDTQYF. Combining the CDR3 with reference TRBV11-2 and TRBJ2-3 gives the whole variable domain EAGVAQSPRYKIIEKRQSVAFWCNPISGHATLYWYQQILGQGPKLLIQFQNNGVVDDSQLPKDRFSAERLKGVDSTLKIQPAKLEDSAVYLCASSARDTQYFGPGTRLTVL.

This clone has at least ten counts. The sequence runs out 3 residues before the end of the CDR3; the remainder is reconstructed from the germline J gene. The gene calls are TRBV4-1 and TRBJ2-7, with 7 bases aligning to TRBD1. This CDR3 region has 17 residues. Germline assignment: CDR1 MGHRA and CDR2 YSYEKL. Trimming cost V 0 bases and J 2 bases; bases outside gene matches: 10. The sequenced part of the CDR3 DNA is TGCGCCAGCAGCCAAGACGTATACAGGGGAAGGCCCTACGAG. It specifies CASSQDVYRGRPYE. The entire CDR3 reads CASSQDVYRGRPYEQYF.

In this sample, this clone turned up many times. The observed sequence ends 3 residues before the CDR3 terminus, with the missing tail filled in from the germline J gene. This rearrangement joins TRBV20-1 to TRBJ2-7; TRBD1 agrees at 10 bases. The germline V gene has CDR1 DFQATT and CDR2 SNEGSKA (reference sequence). J gave up 3 bases and V 6 bases, and 17 bases lay outside the gene matches. The CDR3 has 17 amino acids. CDR3 sequence reads: CSALLPGQGSRNYEQYF. The covered CDR3 bases are TGCAGTGCCCTATTACCGGGACAGGGGTCTAGAAACTACGAG.

This clone occurred many times. Read sequence stops 3 residues before the CDR3 end, and the germline J gene provides the missing end. The V gene is TRBV4-2, the J gene TRBJ2-7; 10 bases line up with TRBD2. Trimming cost V 3 bases and J 2 bases; bases outside gene matches: 7. Germline V gene sequence: CDR1 LGHNA, CDR2 YNFKEQ. This CDR3 region has 16 residues. The sequenced CDR3 bases are TGTGCCAGCAGCCATCGAACTAGCGGGGCGCCCTACGAG. Its protein product is CASSHRTSGAPYE. From start to end, the CDR3 is CASSHRTSGAPYEQYF.

This clone was counted at least ten times. Read coverage stops 3 residues before the CDR3 terminus; the germline J gene supplies the remainder. This chain links TRBV7-9 with TRBJ1-1; no clear D. This CDR3 comprises 14 residues. V lost 5 bases to trimming and J lost 7 bases, with 17 bases between them. Germline-derived CDR1 and CDR2 are SEHNR and FQNEAQ (reference sequence). The DNA read from the CDR3 is TGTGCCAGCAGCCCGCGGTTAGAAGAGTATGAA. As protein: CASSPRLEEYE. The CDR3 reads in full as CASSPRLEEYEAFF.

This clone was seen repeatedly, ten times or more. The CDR3 is cut off 3 residues early in the read; its end comes from the germline J gene. The genes are TRBV6-2 or TRBV6-3 and TRBJ1-5, with D perhaps matching TRBD1 (5 bases). The germline V and J ends were trimmed by 4 bases and 1 base, with 8 bases remaining between them. Germline CDR1 MNHEY, CDR2 SVGEGT. This CDR3 contains 14 residues. Incomplete CDR3 DNA: TGTGCCAGCAGTTGGGGGGGGAGCAATCAGCCC. It specifies CASSWGGSNQP. The entire CDR3 is CASSWGGSNQPQHF.